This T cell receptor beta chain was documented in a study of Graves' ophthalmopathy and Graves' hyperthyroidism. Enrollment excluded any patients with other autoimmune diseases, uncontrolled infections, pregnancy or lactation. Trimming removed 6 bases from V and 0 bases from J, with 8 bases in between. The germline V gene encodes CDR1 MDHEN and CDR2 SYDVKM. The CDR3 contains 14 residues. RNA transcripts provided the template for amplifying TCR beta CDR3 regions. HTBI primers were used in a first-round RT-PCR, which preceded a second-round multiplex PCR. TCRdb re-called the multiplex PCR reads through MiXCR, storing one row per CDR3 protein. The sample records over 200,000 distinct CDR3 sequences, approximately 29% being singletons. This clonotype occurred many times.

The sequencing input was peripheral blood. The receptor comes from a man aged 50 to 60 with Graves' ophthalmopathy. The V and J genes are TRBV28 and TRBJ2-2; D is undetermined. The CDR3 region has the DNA TGTGCCAGCAGATGGACCCCGAACACCGGGGAGCTGTTTTTT. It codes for CASRWTPNTGELFF.